A single sample gave rise to the 31 T cell receptor beta chains below, sequenced in a study of T cell repertoires in cytomegalovirus infection. TCRdb ran MiXCR on the reads and lists one entry per CDR3 protein. The data contain almost 500,000 distinct CDR3 sequences, over 9% of them seen just once; the ten biggest clones take up roughly 10%. The sequenced sample was PBMCs. These receptor sequences come from a human donor in good health (CMV status not recorded). Some clones in this sample may be carry-over from other donors' samples.

This clonotype has a handful of counts. The gene calls are TRBV3-1 and TRBJ2-7; perhaps TRBD2 as D (6 bases). From germline, CDR1 is LGHDT and CDR2 YNNKEL (reference sequence). The V gene lost 1 base and the J gene lost 5 bases, with 9 bases spanning the gap. The CDR3 spans 13 residues. The chain's CDR3 is CASSQVGGHEQYF. The CDR3 region has the DNA TGTGCCAGCAGCCAAGTCGGGGGTCACGAGCAGTACTTC.

This clonotype was detected many times. The junction does not match germline at one end; this may be a read error. The V call is TRBV15, the J call TRBJ1-2; TRBD1 might be the D (5 bases). The CDR3 runs to 13 residues. Germline loops: CDR1 LNHNV, CDR2 YYDKDF (reference sequence). CDR3 coding DNA: TGTGCCACCACGGGAGGGGCAGCTGTGTACCCCCTTTTC. Protein sequence: CATTGGAAVYPLF.

This clonotype was observed a few times. The chain links TRBV27 to TRBJ2-7; D gene uncertain. This CDR3 has 13 residues. V lost 6 bases to trimming and J lost 3 bases, with 12 bases between them. Germline V gives CDR1 MNHEY, CDR2 SMNVEV (reference sequence). The CDR3 loop reads CASSQEEGYEQYF. CDR3 sequence (DNA): TGTGCCAGCAGCCAGGAAGAAGGCTACGAGCAGTACTTC.

This clonotype has ten or more counts. The chain joins TRBV5-6 to TRBJ2-7; D is unclear. The germline V gene has CDR1 SGHDT and CDR2 YYEEEE. Trimming left V 1 base short and J 3 bases short, with 8 bases between. CDR3 size: 13 residues. For the CDR3, the DNA is TGTGCCAGCAGCTTGAGGTATCTCTACGAGCAGTACTTC. Its protein is CASSLRYLYEQYF. The full variable domain, with the rest looked up from reference TRBV5-6 and TRBJ2-7, is DAGVTQSPTHLIKTRGQQVTLRCSPKSGHDTVSWYQQALGQGPQFIFQYYEEEERQRGNFPDRFSGHQFPNYSSELNVNALLLGDSALYLCASSLRYLYEQYFGPGTRLTVT.

The chain has TRBV6-2 or TRBV6-3 and TRBJ1-2, with 8 bases lining up with TRBD1. CDR1 MNHEY and CDR2 SVGEGT come from the germline V gene. The CDR3 is made up of 16 amino acids. The junction had 12 bases not matched to a gene; V was cut back by 6 bases and J by 3 bases. This chain's CDR3 is CASSRSLRGRDYGYTF. CDR3 nucleotides: TGTGCCAGCAGCCGCTCTCTCAGGGGGCGAGACTATGGCTACACCTTC.

This clonotype has just a few counts. V usage is TRBV10-3 and J usage is TRBJ2-5; 7 bases are a match to TRBD1. The junction had 12 bases not matched to a gene; V was cut back by 3 bases and J by 5 bases. This CDR3 has 16 residues. The germline gives CDR1 ENHRY, CDR2 SYGVKD. The CDR3 sequence is CAISDSGQAPGETQYF. The CDR3 coding sequence is TGTGCCATCAGTGATTCAGGACAGGCCCCCGGGGAGACCCAGTACTTC.

This clonotype came up many times. This may come from a read error, since a much larger clone is one base off. The rearrangement joins TRBV7-2 to TRBJ1-5; D gene uncertain. Germline CDR1 is SGHTA and CDR2 is FQGNSA. The CDR3 is 13 residues long. Trimming took off 7 bases at V and 0 bases at J, with 7 bases between the two ends. This chain's CDR3 is CASTPYSNQPQHF. CDR3 sequence (DNA): TGTGCCAGCACCCCGTATAGCAATCAGCCCCAGCATTTT.

This clonotype was observed at least ten times. This chain uses TRBV7-9 with TRBJ2-1, with D uncertain. The CDR3 totals 13 residues. Germline CDR1 SEHNR, CDR2 FQNEAQ (reference sequence). The V gene lost 1 base and the J gene lost 6 bases, with 7 bases spanning the gap. CDR3 coding DNA: TGTGCCAGCAGCTTAGATGAGTTCAATGAGCAGTTCTTC. Amino acid sequence: CASSLDEFNEQFF.

This clonotype was observed many times. The gene calls are TRBV7-3 and TRBJ1-1; a possible D gene is TRBD1 (5 bases). The germline CDR1 and CDR2 sequences are SGHTA and FQGTGA. The CDR3 extends over 14 amino acids. The germline V and J ends were trimmed by 5 bases and 5 bases, with 15 bases remaining between them. CDR3 DNA: TGTGCCAGCAGCCGAGGCCCTGGGGGAACTGAAGCTTTCTTT. Translating gives CASSRGPGGTEAFF.

This clonotype has at least ten counts. This rearrangement joins TRBV7-3 to TRBJ2-1; D is undetermined. V lost 2 bases to trimming and J lost 9 bases, with 11 bases between them. This CDR3 is 13 amino acids long. Germline V lookup: CDR1 SGHTA, CDR2 FQGTGA. The CDR3 loop is CASSLGPVSEQFF. The CDR3 DNA reads TGTGCCAGCAGCTTAGGGCCAGTATCTGAGCAGTTCTTC.

Concerning this clonotype itself: A clone one base away is much larger, so this may be a read error. J is TRBJ1-1 and V is TRBV28; 8 nucleotides match TRBD1. V trimming: 5 bases; J trimming: 4 bases; junction bases outside the gene matches: 9. The germline V gene has CDR1 MDHEN and CDR2 SYDVKM. This CDR3 is built from 15 residues. The CDR3 protein is CASSISTGGSTEAFF. CDR3 coding DNA: TGTGCCAGCAGTATAAGCACAGGGGGATCCACTGAAGCTTTCTTT.

V is TRBV29-1 and J is TRBJ1-4; D is possibly TRBD1 (6 bases). V lost 6 bases to trimming and J lost 3 bases, with 14 bases between them. The CDR3 length is 14 residues. CDR1 is SQVTM and CDR2 is ANQGSEA in the germline V gene. The chain's CDR3 is CSVHREGPNEKLFF. CDR3 coding DNA: TGCAGCGTGCACAGGGAAGGTCCTAATGAAAAACTGTTTTTT. The full variable domain, with the rest looked up from reference TRBV29-1 and TRBJ1-4, is SAVISQKPSRDICQRGTSLTIQCQVDSQVTMMFWYRQQPGQSLTLIATANQGSEATYESGFVIDKFPISRPNLTFSTLTVSNMSPEDSSIYLCSVHREGPNEKLFFGSGTQLSVL.

This clonotype was detected many times. The V gene is TRBV6-1, the J gene TRBJ2-1, with 7 bases lining up with TRBD2. Germline CDR1 MNHNS, CDR2 SASEGT. The CDR3 has 15 residues. V gave up 6 bases and J gave up 1 base; unmatched junction bases: 6. CDR3 DNA sequence: TGTGCCAGCAGCCCTACTAGCGTATCCTACAATGAGCAGTTCTTC. It yields the protein CASSPTSVSYNEQFF.

This sequence joins TRBV28 and TRBJ2-7; 7 nucleotides align to TRBD1. The CDR3 covers 16 residues. V shed 5 bases and J 5 bases; nucleotides not matched to a gene: 15. Germline lookup yields CDR1 MDHEN and CDR2 SYDVKM. CDR3 amino acids: CASSPPPRTGADEQYF. The DNA for the CDR3 is TGTGCCAGCAGTCCTCCACCCCGTACAGGGGCGGACGAGCAGTACTTC.

Ten or more counts support this clonotype. The chain recombines TRBV7-8 with TRBJ2-4, with TRBD2 matching over 7 bases. Looked up from germline, CDR1 is SGHVS and CDR2 is FQNEAQ. The CDR3 loop spans 14 amino acids. V lost 5 bases, J lost 4 bases, and 5 bases stayed unmatched. The CDR3 DNA follows: TGTGCCAGCAGCCCCGGGAGGTCGAAAAACATTCAGTACTTC. Translation gives CASSPGRSKNIQYF.

This clonotype has a single count. Germline and junction disagree at one end, which may indicate a read error. The rearrangement joins TRBV2 to TRBJ1-4; D unresolved. Germline assignment: CDR1 SNHLY and CDR2 FYNNEI. The CDR3 contains 12 residues. The CDR3 reads CASTVNDEKLIF. As DNA, the CDR3 is TGTGCCAGTACAGTGAATGATGAAAAACTGATTTTT.

This clonotype was observed once. J is TRBJ1-2 and V is TRBV28, with TRBD1 matching 7 bases. The CDR3 length is 14 residues. CDR1 and CDR2 (germline): MDHEN, SYDVKM. J gave up 4 bases and V 2 bases, and 4 bases lay outside the gene matches. CDR3 sequence: CASSLEGQLYGYTF. In nucleotides, the CDR3 is TGTGCCAGCAGTTTAGAGGGACAGCTCTATGGCTACACCTTC.

Ten or more counts support this clonotype. The rearrangement uses TRBV7-2 and TRBJ1-1; tentatively, D is TRBD1 (5 bases). CDR3 length: 18 amino acids. Per germline, CDR1 SGHTA and CDR2 FQGNSA. V was pared by 3 bases and J by 2 bases, with 22 bases between. For the CDR3, the DNA is TGTGCCAGCAGCTTTCGGGGTCGGGGGACTAAAACTAACACTGAAGCTTTCTTT. It yields the protein CASSFRGRGTKTNTEAFF.

V usage is TRBV30 and J usage is TRBJ2-3; D tentatively reads TRBD1 or TRBD2 (6 bases each). This CDR3 contains 15 residues. Looked up from germline, CDR1 is GTSNPN and CDR2 is SVGIG (reference sequence). Trimming removed 2 bases at V and 2 bases at J, with 14 bases between. CDR3 in amino acids: CAWSYRGRNTDTQYF. The CDR3 bases are TGTGCCTGGAGTTACCGGGGGCGGAACACAGATACGCAGTATTTT.

This clonotype was counted between two and nine times. The chain employs TRBV20-1 and TRBJ2-2; 15 positions match TRBD2. CDR1 is DFQATT, CDR2 SNEGSKA, per germline (reference sequence). V shed 3 bases, J shed 6 bases, and the junction held 2 bases outside the gene matches. The CDR3 consists of 15 residues. The CDR3 DNA is TGCAGTGCTAGGGGGACTAGCGGGAGGTCCGGGGAGCTGTTTTTT. Protein sequence: CSARGTSGRSGELFF.

The chain employs TRBV20-1 and TRBJ1-5; D unclear. V lost 1 base and J lost 1, with 8 bases in between. From germline, CDR1 is DFQATT and CDR2 SNEGSKA (reference sequence). The CDR3 has 14 residues. CDR3 loop: CSARGEGSNQPQHF. Written as DNA, the CDR3 is TGCAGTGCTAGAGGGGAAGGGAGCAATCAGCCCCAGCATTTT.

This chain links TRBV20-1 with TRBJ1-4; TRBD1 matches 7 bases. This CDR3 is built from 14 residues. Germline V CDR1 and CDR2: DFQATT, SNEGSKA (reference sequence). Losses at the gene ends were 2 bases for V and 8 bases for J; bases not matched to a gene: 8. The CDR3 DNA sequence: TGCAGTGCTAGACGGGGGACAGTGGGGGAAAAACTGTTTTTT. The encoded protein is CSARRGTVGEKLFF.

This clonotype was seen many times. This chain joins TRBV7-8 and TRBJ1-4, with TRBD1 matching over 8 bases. Germline V gene data show CDR1 as SGHVS and CDR2 as FQNEAQ. Trimming at V came to 2 bases and at J to 2 bases, leaving 4 bases not matched to a gene. The CDR3 totals 16 residues. The CDR3 reads CASSLRQGRTNEKLFF. DNA for the CDR3: TGTGCCAGCAGCTTACGACAGGGGAGGACTAATGAAAAACTGTTTTTT.

The J gene is TRBJ1-1, the V gene TRBV20-1; tentatively, D is TRBD1 (5 bases). This CDR3 is 11 amino acids long. With 6 bases removed from V and 5 bases from J, the gap between germline ends came to 10 bases. Germline V gene lookup returns CDR1 DFQATT and CDR2 SNEGSKA (reference sequence). The CDR3 here is CSAAWGTEAFF. CDR3 in DNA: TGCAGTGCCGCGTGGGGGACTGAAGCTTTCTTT.

This clonotype was seen repeatedly, ten times or more. The chain is built from TRBV10-3 and TRBJ1-3; D is unclear. Between the trimmed V and J ends, which lost 7 bases and 3 bases, there was a span of 7 bases. This CDR3 spans 12 amino acids. Germline CDR1 reads ENHRY; CDR2 reads SYGVKD. The CDR3 bases are TGTGCCATCATCGGACTTGGAAACACCATATATTTT. It specifies CAIIGLGNTIYF.

This clonotype has ten or more counts. The chain employs TRBV28 and TRBJ1-3; unclear D gene. V lost 5 bases and J lost 4, with 21 bases in between. The germline gives CDR1 MDHEN, CDR2 SYDVKM. The CDR3 runs to 17 residues. The CDR3: CASSPYPGAEAGNTIYF. The CDR3 DNA follows: TGTGCCAGCAGTCCATACCCGGGCGCAGAGGCCGGAAACACCATATATTTT.

This clonotype came up many times. The chain joins TRBV12-3 or TRBV12-4 to TRBJ1-5; TRBD1 aligns across 8 bases. This CDR3 region has 15 residues. J was trimmed by 9 bases and V by 2 bases; bases with no gene match: 9. The CDR3 sequence: CASSLIGQGRGPQHF. CDR3 bases: TGTGCCAGCAGTTTAATCGGACAGGGCCGTGGGCCCCAGCATTTT.

There are many counts of this clonotype. V usage is TRBV6-6 and J usage is TRBJ1-2; 7 nucleotides align to TRBD1. In germline, CDR1 is MNHNY, CDR2 SVGAGI (reference sequence). The CDR3 covers 14 residues. J lost 3 bases, V lost 7 bases, and 8 bases had no gene match. This CDR3 reads CASTKEGGHYGYTF. In DNA, the CDR3 is TGTGCCAGCACCAAAGAAGGGGGCCACTATGGCTACACCTTC.

The rearrangement joins TRBV9 to TRBJ1-2; D possibly corresponds to TRBD1 (5 bases). CDR3 length: 14 amino acids. Deletions cut 3 bases from V and 4 bases from J, with 13 bases between. CDR1 is SGDLS, CDR2 YYNGEE, per germline. CDR3 sequence (DNA): TGTGCCAGCAGCGACTCCGGGACGTCCTATGGCTACACCTTC. It codes for CASSDSGTSYGYTF.

The chain joins TRBV11-3 to TRBJ2-7, with 9 bases identical to TRBD2. The CDR3 length is 15 residues. With 2 bases clipped from V and 3 bases from J, the junction kept 5 bases outside the gene matches. In germline, CDR1 is SGHNT, CDR2 YENEEA. The CDR3 region has the DNA TGTGCCAGCAGCTTACGGAGCGGGGGGAACTACGAGCAGTACTTC. As protein: CASSLRSGGNYEQYF. The entire variable domain, with the rest obtained from reference TRBV11-3 and TRBJ2-7, is as follows: EAGVVQSPRYKIIEKKQPVAFWCNPISGHNTLYWYLQNLGQGPELLIRYENEEAVDDSQLPKDRFSAERLKGVDSTLKIQPAELGDSAVYLCASSLRSGGNYEQYFGPGTRLTVT.

The chain employs TRBV5-5 and TRBJ1-1; 7 bases are a match to TRBD1. This CDR3 has 13 amino acids. The V and J ends lost 6 bases and 1 base, in that order; junction bases with no gene match: 3. The germline CDR1 and CDR2 sequences are SGHKS and YYEKEE (reference sequence). CDR3 sequence (DNA): TGTGCCAGCAAGGGGGCCGGGAACACTGAAGCTTTCTTT. Its protein product is CASKGAGNTEAFF.